What follows are 10 T cell receptor beta chains derived from one specimen sequenced in a study of human T cells and chemical hapten exposure. TCRdb called the RACE reads again in MiXCR, with one record for every CDR3 protein. The data show 65,000 to 70,000 distinct CDR3 sequences, around 9.9% seen once. The time point denotes: pre-sensitization, week 0. Treatment described: therapeutic diphenylcyclopropenone sensitization with weekly scalp DPC. This specimen consisted of whole blood, obtained in connection with sensitization to the hapten diphenylcyclopropenone (DPC). The receptors shown here come from a woman in her forties or fifties with alopecia areata. Some clones in this sample may be carry-over from other donors' samples.

This clonotype has a count of ten or more. The V and J genes are TRBV2 and TRBJ1-1; 8 bases map to TRBD1. With V trimmed by 2 bases and J by 3 bases, 8 bases remained unmatched. Germline values: CDR1 SNHLY, CDR2 FYNNEI. The CDR3 sequence is 16 residues long. The CDR3 is CASSEIGQGAYTEAFF. The CDR3 region has the DNA TGTGCCAGCAGTGAAATCGGCCAGGGGGCGTACACTGAAGCTTTCTTT.

The V gene is TRBV11-1, the J gene TRBJ2-5; D remains unclear. V was pared by 5 bases and J by 2 bases, with 12 bases between. Germline CDR1 is SGHAT and CDR2 is FQDESV (reference sequence). The length of the CDR3 is 14 residues. The CDR3 here is CASSLSASQETQYF. The DNA of the CDR3 is TGTGCCAGCAGCCTGTCCGCCAGTCAAGAGACCCAGTACTTC.

This clonotype occurred a few times. DNA for the CDR3: TGTGCCAGCAGCCCACAGGGACCTGAAGCTTTCTTT. It is translated as CASSPQGPEAFF. The rearrangement links TRBV11-2 to TRBJ1-1; TRBD1 is a possible D gene (6 bases). The V end lost 5 bases, the J end lost 6 bases, and 10 bases lay between the germline ends. Germline V gene lookup returns CDR1 SGHAT and CDR2 FQNNGV. The CDR3 spans 12 residues.

V usage is TRBV29-1 and J usage is TRBJ1-1, with 12 bases lining up with TRBD1. Trimming took 7 bases from V and 8 from J; bases not matched to a gene: 5. There are 12 residues in the CDR3. Germline V gene sequence: CDR1 SQVTM, CDR2 ANQGSEA. The CDR3 DNA follows: TGCAGCGCCCCGGGACAGGGGGCAGAAGCTTTCTTT. Translated, it gives CSAPGQGAEAFF.

This clonotype was counted only a few times. The chain combines TRBV12-3 or TRBV12-4 with TRBJ2-1; TRBD2 might be the D (6 bases). Trimming took off 3 bases at V and 7 bases at J, with 10 bases between the two ends. CDR3 size: 13 residues. The CDR3 nucleotides read TGTGCCAGCAGTTTTACGGGAGATAATGAGCAGTTCTTC. This codes for CASSFTGDNEQFF.

Only a few counts were recorded for this clonotype. The V gene is TRBV4-2, the J gene TRBJ2-7; D may be TRBD1 or TRBD2 (5 bases each). CDR1 and CDR2 from the germline V gene are LGHNA and YNFKEQ. This CDR3 contains 15 residues. V lost 7 bases and J 3 bases, leaving 19 bases between the germline ends. The CDR3 sequence is CASTEGAGGGYEQYF. CDR3 DNA: TGTGCCAGCACAGAGGGAGCTGGTGGGGGCTACGAGCAGTACTTC.

This clonotype came up many times. The chain recombines TRBV7-9 with TRBJ1-1; 8 bases fit TRBD1. The germline V gene encodes CDR1 SEHNR and CDR2 FQNEAQ (reference sequence). CDR3 size: 18 residues. J lost 0 bases, V lost 5 bases, and 14 bases had no gene match. CDR3 nucleotides: TGTGCCAGCAGCCCGCTGGGCAGGGGGCAAGTCATGAACACTGAAGCTTTCTTT. Amino acid sequence: CASSPLGRGQVMNTEAFF.

This clonotype was found many times. V and J are TRBV20-1 and TRBJ1-1; 9 bases align to TRBD1. There are 15 residues in the CDR3. V lost 2 bases to trimming and J lost 1 base; unmatched junction nucleotides: 5. Germline assignment: CDR1 DFQATT and CDR2 SNEGSKA (reference sequence). The CDR3 region is CSARHDRGWNTEAFF. CDR3 sequence (DNA): TGCAGTGCTAGACACGACAGGGGGTGGAACACTGAAGCTTTCTTT.

This clonotype occurred many times. The chain joins TRBV7-9 to TRBJ2-5; D ambiguous. The CDR3 loop spans 12 amino acids. V gave up 4 bases and J gave up 7 bases, with 10 bases separating them. CDR1 is SEHNR, CDR2 FQNEAQ, per germline (reference sequence). The CDR3 sequence: CASSSAWGTQYF. The CDR3 nucleotides read TGTGCCAGCAGCTCCGCGTGGGGGACCCAGTACTTC.

This clonotype occurred many times. The chain has TRBV6-2 or TRBV6-3 and TRBJ1-1, with D uncertain. The germline gives CDR1 MNHEY, CDR2 SVGEGT. The V and J ends lost 6 bases and 2 bases respectively, with 10 bases between them. This CDR3 spans 13 amino acids. CDR3 sequence: CASSPMRNTEAFF. The DNA of the CDR3 is TGTGCCAGCAGCCCTATGAGAAACACTGAAGCTTTCTTT.